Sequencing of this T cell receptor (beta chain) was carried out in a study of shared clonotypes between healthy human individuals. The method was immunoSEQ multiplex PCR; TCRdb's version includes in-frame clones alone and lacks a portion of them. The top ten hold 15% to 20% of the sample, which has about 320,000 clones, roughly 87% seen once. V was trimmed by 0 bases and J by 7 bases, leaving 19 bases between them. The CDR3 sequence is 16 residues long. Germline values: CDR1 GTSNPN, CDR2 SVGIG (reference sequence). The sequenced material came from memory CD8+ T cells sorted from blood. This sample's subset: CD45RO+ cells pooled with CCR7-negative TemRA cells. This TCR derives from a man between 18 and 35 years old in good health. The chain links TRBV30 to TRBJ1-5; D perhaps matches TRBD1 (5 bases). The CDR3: CAWSVGQGTYEQPQHF. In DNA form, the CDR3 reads TGTGCCTGGAGTGTAGGTCAGGGAACGTACGAGCAGCCCCAGCATTTT.